These T cell receptor beta chains were read from a single sample in a study of blood T cell repertoires in COVID-19. TCRdb keeps only in-frame clones here, not all; method: immunoSEQ multiplex PCR. The sample contains about 260,000 clones, about 85% of which appear only once. The sequenced material came from peripheral blood. These receptors came from a human donor in a cohort sampled during active COVID-19. CDR3s include the opening cysteine and the closing phenylalanine or tryptophan. Fields, in order: CDR3 length, J gene, clone size, V gene, D gene, CDR3 protein, CDR3 DNA. A D gene is named only where the DNA matches it firmly. The size of a clone is reported for some rows only, either as once, few or many, or as a class for expanded clones.

>14|TRBJ2-1|-|TRBV6-5|-
CASSYRGISDEQFF
TGTGCCAGCAGTTACAGGGGCATCTCCGATGAGCAGTTCTTC
>13|TRBJ1-5|-|TRBV12-3/TRBV12-4|-
CASSQPDQGPQHF
TGTGCCAGCAGTCAGCCGGATCAGGGGCCCCAGCATTTT
>16|TRBJ2-1|-|TRBV9|TRBD2
CASSVAPTGGVNEQFF
TGTGCCAGCAGCGTAGCCCCAACGGGAGGTGTCAATGAGCAGTTCTTC
>14|TRBJ2-3|once|TRBV5-1|TRBD1
CASSSRQGLDTQYF
TGCGCCAGCAGCTCTCGACAGGGTTTAGATACGCAGTATTTT
>15|TRBJ2-1|-|TRBV20-1|TRBD2
CSASMLAGLPNEQFF
TGCAGTGCTAGTATGCTAGCGGGACTCCCCAATGAGCAGTTCTTC
>11|TRBJ2-7|once|TRBV14|-
CASSSYNEQYF
TGTGCCAGCAGCTCCTATAACGAGCAGTACTTC
>13|TRBJ1-1|-|TRBV29-1|TRBD1
CSAWDRRHTEAFF
TGCAGCGCTTGGGACAGAAGGCACACTGAAGCTTTCTTT
>14|TRBJ1-6|-|TRBV6-5|-
CASSFSGTLLPLHF
TGTGCCAGCAGCTTCTCCGGGACACTTTTACCCCTCCACTTT
>14|TRBJ2-1|-|TRBV30|-
CAWSGGIFDNEQFF
TGTGCCTGGAGCGGCGGGATATTCGACAATGAGCAGTTCTTC
>21|TRBJ1-2|once|TRBV7-3|TRBD1
CASSLIGGLRPIGTGEAGYTF
TGTGCCAGCAGCTTAATCGGCGGACTAAGGCCCATCGGGACAGGGGAGGCTGGCTACACCTTC
>18|TRBJ2-3|-|TRBV7-9|TRBD2
CASSSLMSRLAEEDTQYF
TGTGCCAGCAGCTCTTTAATGTCCAGACTAGCGGAGGAAGATACGCAGTATTTT
>16|TRBJ2-6|-|TRBV19|-
CASSQGRRAGANVLTF
TGTGCCAGTAGTCAGGGGCGTCGGGCTGGGGCCAACGTCCTGACTTTC
>14|TRBJ2-3|-|TRBV28|TRBD1
CASSRDRGMNTQYF
TGTGCCAGCAGTAGGGACAGGGGTATGAATACGCAGTATTTT
>17|TRBJ2-1|-|TRBV14|TRBD2
CASSQPRTSGRDNEQFF
TGTGCCAGCAGCCAACCCCGGACTAGCGGGAGAGACAATGAGCAGTTCTTC
>13|TRBJ2-5|once|TRBV7-2|-
CASSTTTEETQYF
TGTGCCAGCAGCACAACTACGGAAGAGACCCAGTACTTC
>13|TRBJ1-2|-|TRBV12-3/TRBV12-4|-
CASSHRRLGGYTF
TGTGCCAGCAGTCACAGGCGTCTCGGTGGCTACACCTTC
>15|TRBJ2-3|-|TRBV2|TRBD2
CASSPIAGGTDTQYF
TGTGCCAGCAGTCCCATCGCGGGAGGGACAGATACGCAGTATTTT
>17|TRBJ2-1|-|TRBV4-1|TRBD2
CASSQEGGLAGYNEQFF
TGCGCCAGCAGCCAAGAGGGCGGACTAGCGGGTTACAATGAGCAGTTCTTC
>15|TRBJ2-5|once|TRBV24-1|TRBD2
CATSDPGASGRAQYF
TGTGCCACCAGTGATCCTGGGGCTAGCGGGAGGGCCCAGTACTTC
>13|TRBJ2-1|-|TRBV15|-
CATSRAMGYEQFF
TGTGCCACCAGCAGGGCGATGGGCTACGAGCAGTTCTTC
>13|TRBJ2-1|-|TRBV18|-
CASSGQSNGEQFF
TGTGCCAGCTCGGGCCAAAGTAATGGGGAGCAGTTCTTC
>15|TRBJ1-1|-|TRBV7-2|TRBD1
CASSRQAGTATEAFF
TGTGCCAGCAGCCGCCAGGCGGGGACAGCCACTGAAGCTTTCTTT
>15|TRBJ1-1|-|TRBV18|-
CASSLLDTQNTEAFF
TGTGCCAGCTCACTCCTGGACACCCAAAACACTGAAGCTTTCTTT
>12|TRBJ2-2|-|TRBV7-9|-
CASSSSGPWLFF
TGTGCCAGCAGTTCATCAGGCCCGTGGCTGTTTTTT
>12|TRBJ2-3|-|TRBV10-1|-
CASSDSSDTQYF
TGCGCCAGCAGTGATTCGAGCGATACGCAGTATTTT
>13|TRBJ2-3|-|TRBV12-3/TRBV12-4|-
CASSLTGADTQYF
TGTGCCAGCAGTTTAACGGGAGCAGATACGCAGTATTTT
>14|TRBJ2-2|-|TRBV11-3|-
CASSLSRYAGELFF
TGTGCCAGCAGCTTATCCCGCTACGCCGGGGAGCTGTTTTTT
>18|TRBJ2-1|once|TRBV19|TRBD2
CASSIPRQLAGSYNEQFF
TGTGCCAGTAGTATACCTCGACAACTAGCGGGGTCCTACAATGAGCAGTTCTTC
>12|TRBJ1-1|once|TRBV28|-
CATQAALFEAFF
TGTGCCACCCAGGCTGCCCTCTTTGAAGCTTTCTTT
>14|TRBJ2-1|-|TRBV5-1|-
CASRNPGVDNEQFF
TGCGCCAGCAGGAATCCCGGAGTTGACAATGAGCAGTTCTTC
>17|TRBJ2-6|-|TRBV3-1/TRBV3-2|-
CASSRHLSGSGANVLTF
TGTGCCAGCAGCCGCCACCTATCCGGGTCTGGGGCCAACGTCCTGACTTTC
>14|TRBJ1-2|-|TRBV2|TRBD1
CASSLRDRGNGYTF
TGTGCCAGCAGCCTCCGGGACAGGGGTAACGGCTACACCTTC
>16|TRBJ1-5|-|TRBV15|-
CATSRVGGLSNQPQHF
TGTGCCACCAGCAGAGTGGGAGGGTTAAGCAATCAGCCCCAGCATTTT
>13|TRBJ1-2|-|TRBV12-3/TRBV12-4|-
CASSLMGSQSYTF
TGTGCCAGCAGTTTGATGGGGAGTCAAAGCTACACCTTC
>13|TRBJ2-7|-|TRBV12-3/TRBV12-4|TRBD2
CASSLGGGYEQYF
TGTGCCAGCAGTTTAGGCGGGGGTTACGAGCAGTACTTC
>14|TRBJ1-1|once|TRBV5-5|-
CASSLEAGGTEAFF
TGTGCCAGCAGCTTGGAGGCAGGAGGCACTGAAGCTTTCTTT
>17|TRBJ2-1|-|TRBV11-2|-
CASSFYPGVGESDEQFF
TGTGCCAGCAGCTTTTACCCGGGAGTGGGTGAGAGCGATGAGCAGTTCTTC
>15|TRBJ2-1|-|TRBV6-2/TRBV6-3|TRBD2
CASSYGGLPYNEQFF
TGTGCCAGCAGTTACGGGGGACTACCGTACAATGAGCAGTTCTTC
>16|TRBJ2-2|-|TRBV27|TRBD2
CASSFWLAGRTGELFF
TGTGCCAGCAGTTTTTGGCTAGCGGGGCGCACCGGGGAGCTGTTTTTT
>16|TRBJ2-7|-|TRBV6-2/TRBV6-3|TRBD2
CASSGTQTSLAYEQYF
TGTGCCAGCAGTGGAACGCAGACTAGCCTCGCCTACGAGCAGTACTTC
>14|TRBJ1-2|-|TRBV18|TRBD1
CASSPGTGLYGYTF
TGTGCCAGCTCACCGGGGACAGGGTTATATGGCTACACCTTC
>15|TRBJ2-6|-|TRBV19|-
CASSPQISGANVLTF
TGTGCCAGTAGTCCACAGATCTCTGGGGCCAACGTCCTGACTTTC
>19|TRBJ2-1|-|TRBV7-9|TRBD2
CASSPRTSGTVSSYNEQFF
TGTGCCAGCAGCCCACGGACTAGCGGGACCGTAAGCTCCTACAATGAGCAGTTCTTC
>12|TRBJ1-2|-|TRBV27|-
CASRSTGVGYTF
TGTGCCAGCAGGTCGACAGGCGTTGGCTACACCTTC
>13|TRBJ2-7|once|TRBV6-5|TRBD1
CASRGTGRLKQYF
TGTGCCAGCAGGGGGACAGGGCGCCTGAAGCAGTACTTC
>17|TRBJ2-1|-|TRBV5-5|-
CASSWSSSVTPYNEQFF
TGTGCCAGCAGCTGGTCATCTAGCGTAACACCCTACAATGAGCAGTTCTTC
>13|TRBJ2-1|-|TRBV2|-
CASRRDAHNEQFF
TGTGCCAGCCGGAGGGATGCCCACAATGAGCAGTTCTTC
>15|TRBJ1-5|-|TRBV5-6|-
CASSRSRYSNQPQHF
TGTGCCAGCAGCCGGTCAAGATATAGCAATCAGCCCCAGCATTTT
>12|TRBJ2-1|once|TRBV29-1|-
CSVRTGPNEQFF
TGCAGCGTAAGGACTGGTCCAAATGAGCAGTTCTTC
>12|TRBJ2-7|-|TRBV12-3/TRBV12-4|-
CASSEQEYEQYF
TGTGCCAGCAGTGAACAGGAGTACGAGCAGTACTTC
>15|TRBJ2-7|once|TRBV2|TRBD2
CASRYRGGRSYEQYF
TGTGCCAGCAGATATCGGGGCGGGAGGTCCTACGAGCAGTACTTC
>14|TRBJ2-7|-|TRBV7-8|-
CASSPGEEAYEQYF
TGTGCCAGCAGCCCCGGCGAGGAGGCCTACGAGCAGTACTTC
>14|TRBJ1-1|-|TRBV7-9|-
CASSLLGVQGQAFF
TGTGCCAGCAGCCTCTTGGGGGTTCAGGGGCAAGCTTTCTTT
>16|TRBJ1-3|once|TRBV6-5|-
CASSYDGLRSGNTIYF
TGTGCCAGCAGTTACGATGGGCTCCGGTCTGGAAACACCATATATTTT
>15|TRBJ2-7|-|TRBV11-1|-
CASSPRGGSSYEQYF
TGTGCCAGCAGCCCTAGGGGGGGGAGCTCCTACGAGCAGTACTTC
>15|TRBJ2-5|-|TRBV9|-
CASSVSPSGQETQYF
TGTGCCAGCAGCGTAAGCCCCAGCGGGCAAGAGACCCAGTACTTC
>13|TRBJ2-7|-|TRBV12-3/TRBV12-4|-
CASSLEAPYEQYF
TGTGCCAGCAGTTTAGAAGCGCCGTACGAGCAGTACTTC